In this sample, the clone carrying this TCR beta chain turned up many times. Amplification of TCR alpha and beta CDR3 regions from RNA used iRepertoire nested multiplex PCR. MiXCR, applied by TCRdb to the multiplex PCR reads, yields one record per CDR3 protein. Seen here are a few hundred thousand distinct CDR3 sequences, more than 35% observed once, and the top ten hold approximately 12%. The data belong to a study of glioma-infiltrating T cells. The origin of this receptor is a human donor with low-grade glioma or glioblastoma, undergoing nonglioma brain surgery, or in good health (not recorded which). Sequenced: glioma tissue, nonneoplastic brain tissue, or PBMCs (not recorded which).

The CDR3 DNA is TGTGCCAGCAGCCAACCCACAGGGCTGAACACTGAAGCTTTCTTT. Its translation is CASSQPTGLNTEAFF. V usage is TRBV4-2 and J usage is TRBJ1-1, with D tentatively TRBD1 (6 bases). This CDR3 has 15 amino acids. Germline V gene lookup returns CDR1 LGHNA and CDR2 YNFKEQ. V lost 2 bases to trimming and J lost 0 bases, with 10 bases between them.